Following are 10 T cell receptor beta chains from one sample sequenced in a study of chemoradiotherapy in HPV16-positive cancers. Profiling relied on immunoSEQ multiplex PCR, and the TCRdb table lists in-frame clones only, not all of them. The repertoire holds 1,800 or so clones, with approximately 80% as singletons. Sequencing used tumor tissue, obtained from a patient who underwent chemoradiotherapy. All receptors derive from a human donor with HPV-associated anogenital cancer.

The chain links TRBV6-6 to TRBJ2-2; D uncertain. Between the trimmed V and J ends, which lost 0 bases and 6 bases, there was a span of 5 bases. Per germline, CDR1 MNHNY and CDR2 SVGAGI (reference sequence). The CDR3 sequence is 13 residues long. CDR3 sequence reads: CASSYSISGELFF. The CDR3 DNA follows: TGTGCCAGCAGTTACTCGATTTCCGGGGAGCTGTTTTTT.

J is TRBJ2-1 and V is TRBV7-3; 7 positions agree with TRBD2. Germline loops: CDR1 SGHTA, CDR2 FQGTGA. Trimming removed 0 bases from V and 4 bases from J; junction bases left unmatched: 3. The CDR3 is 15 amino acids. In DNA, the CDR3 is TGTGCCAGCAGCTTAACCAGTAGCGGGTACAATGAGCAGTTCTTC. Its translation is CASSLTSSGYNEQFF.

The chain combines TRBV9 with TRBJ1-2; unclear D gene. CDR3 length equals 14 residues. The germline CDR1 and CDR2 sequences are SGDLS and YYNGEE. The V end was cut by 0 bases, the J end by 2 bases, with 8 bases between. The CDR3 DNA sequence: TGTGCCAGCAGCGTAGGAATGGGGAACTATGGCTACACCTTC. Translating it yields CASSVGMGNYGYTF.

The V gene is TRBV9, the J gene TRBJ2-2; no clear D. The CDR3 runs to 12 residues. CDR1 is SGDLS, CDR2 YYNGEE, per germline. Trimming removed 0 bases at V and 8 bases at J, with 5 bases between. CDR3 amino acids: CASSVGHGELFF. CDR3 bases: TGTGCCAGCAGCGTAGGGCATGGGGAGCTGTTTTTT. Looking up the rest from reference TRBV9 and TRBJ2-2 gives the full variable domain: DSGVTQTPKHLITATGQRVTLRCSPRSGDLSVYWYQQSLDQGLQFLIQYYNGEERAKGNILERFSAQQFPDLHSELNLSSLELGDSALYFCASSVGHGELFFGEGSRLTVL.

The chain links TRBV5-4 to TRBJ2-1; 8 bases agree with TRBD2. This CDR3 is built from 18 residues. The ends lost 5 bases at V and 4 bases at J; junction bases unmatched: 17. Per the germline V gene, CDR1 is SGHNT and CDR2 is YYREEE (reference sequence). The CDR3 bases are TGTGCCAGCAGACCGTGGGGTGGGGCGGGAGGAGTATACAATGAGCAGTTCTTC. Protein product: CASRPWGGAGGVYNEQFF.

The genes are TRBV11-3 and TRBJ2-7; D not certain. Trimming stripped 1 base from V and 3 bases from J, with 10 bases between. CDR1 is SGHNT and CDR2 is YENEEA in the germline V gene. The CDR3 totals 14 residues. The CDR3 DNA sequence: TGTGCCAGCAGCTTAGGTAGGGTCCACTACGAGCAGTACTTC. It specifies CASSLGRVHYEQYF.

The chain carries TRBV5-5 and TRBJ2-7; D not certain. Trimming removed 0 bases from V and 2 bases from J, with 6 bases in between. Germline V gene data show CDR1 as SGHKS and CDR2 as YYEKEE (reference sequence). The CDR3 runs to 13 residues. CDR3 sequence: CASSLVSAYEQYF. The CDR3 DNA sequence: TGTGCCAGCAGCTTGGTGAGTGCCTACGAGCAGTACTTC.

This clone came up a few times. This chain links TRBV7-8 with TRBJ2-3; D uncertain. Germline V gene lookup returns CDR1 SGHVS and CDR2 FQNEAQ. The V end was cut by 1 base, the J end by 4 bases, with 15 bases between. This CDR3 has 16 residues. This chain's CDR3 is CASSLVSAARPDTQYF. The CDR3, as DNA: TGTGCCAGCAGCTTAGTTTCGGCCGCCCGGCCAGATACGCAGTATTTT. The variable domain in full, completed from reference TRBV7-8 and TRBJ2-3, reads GAGVSQSPRYKVAKRGQDVALRCDPISGHVSLFWYQQALGQGPEFLTYFQNEAQLDKSGLPSDRFFAERPEGSVSTLKIQRTQQEDSAVYLCASSLVSAARPDTQYFGPGTRLTVL.

The chain is built from TRBV4-3 and TRBJ2-3; 8 bases are a match to TRBD2. This CDR3 is built from 16 residues. J lost 2 bases, V lost 0 bases, and 4 bases had no gene match. Germline assignment: CDR1 LGHNA and CDR2 YSLEER. CDR3 DNA: TGCGCCAGCAGCCAAGATCACGGGAGGGCCACAGATACGCAGTATTTT. It is translated as CASSQDHGRATDTQYF.

The chain employs TRBV19 and TRBJ2-7; a weak D match, TRBD2 (6 bases). Germline lookup yields CDR1 LNHDA and CDR2 SQIVND (reference sequence). The CDR3 runs 15 residues. The V gene lost 1 base and the J gene lost 0 bases, with 10 bases spanning the gap. CDR3 nucleotide sequence: TGTGCCAGTAGTATAGTTGGAGGGAGCTCCTACGAGCAGTACTTC. Translation: CASSIVGGSSYEQYF. The whole variable domain, filled in from reference TRBV19 and TRBJ2-7, reads DGGITQSPKYLFRKEGQNVTLSCEQNLNHDAMYWYRQDPGQGLRLIYYSQIVNDFQKGDIAEGYSVSREKKESFPLTVTSAQKNPTAFYLCASSIVGGSSYEQYFGPGTRLTVT.